The T cell receptor (beta chain) described here comes from a study of CD8 T cells in Susac syndrome. Per germline, CDR1 LGHNA and CDR2 YSLEER. J lost 4 bases, V lost 4 bases, and 8 bases had no gene match. There are 15 residues in the CDR3. Study outcomes and limitations: Acknowledgment was made by the study that its TCR sequencing and HLA analysis involved a relatively small number of individuals.

In the case of this clonotype: No antigen is known for it.

The RNA, about 0.45 to 1 ug, was put through reverse transcription using random hexamers. TCRdb re-derived calls from the immunoSEQ multiplex PCR reads in MiXCR, one entry per CDR3 protein. The sample lists fewer than 150,000 distinct CDR3 sequences, about 90% occurring once. Patients with stable or active relapsing-remitting disease, all of them treatment-naive, made up the multiple sclerosis controls. The authors negatively isolated CD8+ and CD4+ T cells and FACS-enriched TEMRA cells. The sample comprised CD8+ T cells from PBMCs. This sequence joins TRBV4-3 and TRBJ2-3, with 7 nucleotides matching TRBD2. The sequence was collected from a human donor with multiple sclerosis. The CDR3 loop reads CASSPQAGDADTQYF. The DNA of the CDR3 is TGCGCCAGCAGCCCCCAGGCGGGAGATGCAGATACGCAGTATTTT.